The 16 T cell receptor beta chains given below trace back to one sample, sequenced in a study of glioma-infiltrating T cells. TCR alpha and beta CDR3 regions were amplified from RNA using iRepertoire nested multiplex PCR. From the multiplex PCR reads, TCRdb called clonotypes with MiXCR, one entry per CDR3 protein. The top ten clones hold about 12% of a sample with 300,000 to 450,000 distinct CDR3 sequences, 41% of them seen once. Sample: glioma tissue, nonneoplastic brain tissue, or PBMCs (not recorded which). The origin of the receptors is a human donor with low-grade glioma or glioblastoma, undergoing nonglioma brain surgery, or in good health (not recorded which).

In its sample, this clonotype was seen a few times. The rearrangement uses TRBV2 and TRBJ2-3; TRBD2 aligns across 8 bases. Trimming took 6 bases from V and 6 from J; bases not matched to a gene: 14. Germline V gene data show CDR1 as SNHLY and CDR2 as FYNNEI. The CDR3 loop spans 16 amino acids. CDR3 nucleotide sequence: TGTGCCAGCAGCCCCGCGGGGGGAGGATCCCGTGATACGCAGTATTTT. Residues: CASSPAGGGSRDTQYF. Filled out from reference TRBV2 and TRBJ2-3, the complete variable domain reads EPEVTQTPSHQVTQMGQEVILRCVPISNHLYFYWYRQILGQKVEFLVSFYNNEISEKSEIFDDQFSVERPDGSNFTLKIRSTKLEDSAMYFCASSPAGGGSRDTQYFGPGTRLTVL.

The chain links TRBV20-1 to TRBJ1-1; D not resolved. CDR3 length equals 14 residues. V lost 5 bases to trimming and J lost 4 bases, with 17 bases between them. Germline CDR1 is DFQATT and CDR2 is SNEGSKA (reference sequence). CDR3 region: CSAATPSKSTEAFF. In nucleotides, the CDR3 is TGCAGTGCTGCGACCCCGTCGAAGTCCACTGAAGCTTTCTTT.

This clonotype was detected a few times. CDR3 region: CASGLWGSVYEQYF. Written as DNA, the CDR3 is TGTGCCAGCGGCCTGTGGGGTAGCGTCTACGAGCAGTACTTC. The rearrangement joins TRBV28 to TRBJ2-7, with D possibly being TRBD2 (5 bases). The CDR3 is made up of 14 amino acids. V was pared by 8 bases and J by 3 bases, with 17 bases between. CDR1 and CDR2 (germline): MDHEN, SYDVKM.

The V gene is TRBV4-2, the J gene TRBJ2-1; the D call may be TRBD1 or TRBD2 (5 bases each). The CDR3 is 14 amino acids. V lost 1 base and J 10 bases, leaving 14 bases between the germline ends. Germline assignment: CDR1 LGHNA and CDR2 YNFKEQ. The CDR3 loop reads CASSQGDPYGEQFF. DNA for the CDR3: TGTGCCAGCAGCCAAGGGGACCCTTATGGAGAGCAGTTCTTC.

Points on this clonotype: This may be a read error: a much more frequent sequence differs by one nucleotide. The chain has TRBV7-3 and TRBJ2-1; 11 nucleotides match TRBD2. This CDR3 has 18 residues. The V segment lost 5 bases and the J segment 4 bases; nucleotides outside the gene matches: 13. Germline values: CDR1 SGHTA, CDR2 FQGTGA. The CDR3 loop is CASSEYTTSGSPYNEQFF. The CDR3 nucleotides read TGTGCCAGCAGCGAATACACCACTAGCGGGAGCCCATACAATGAGCAGTTCTTC.

This clonotype was recorded once. CDR3 region: CATRRSRTGDYEQYF. CDR3 sequence (DNA): TGTGCCACCAGAAGATCGAGGACAGGGGACTACGAGCAGTACTTC. The chain is built from TRBV15 and TRBJ2-7, with 9 nucleotides matching TRBD1. Germline V CDR1 and CDR2: LNHNV, YYDKDF (reference sequence). The CDR3 totals 15 residues. The ends lost 6 bases at V and 3 bases at J; junction bases unmatched: 9.

The chain couples TRBV28 to TRBJ1-5; 8 nucleotides align to TRBD1. The CDR3 extends over 17 amino acids. V dropped 3 bases and J dropped 0; count of bases not matched to a gene: 7. CDR1 is MDHEN, CDR2 SYDVKM, per germline. CDR3 bases: TGTGCCAGCAGTTTCGGAACAGGGGGGATTAGCAATCAGCCCCAGCATTTT. Translation gives CASSFGTGGISNQPQHF. Together with reference TRBV28 and TRBJ1-5, the CDR3 gives the full variable domain: DVKVTQSSRYLVKRTGEKVFLECVQDMDHENMFWYRQDPGLGLRLIYFSYDVKMKEKGDIPEGYSVSREKKERFSLILESASTNQTSMYLCASSFGTGGISNQPQHFGDGTRLSIL.

As concerns this clonotype: The germline gene is not matched at one end of the junction; a read error may be the cause. The chain employs TRBV28 and TRBJ2-3; unclear D gene. Per the germline V gene, CDR1 is MDHEN and CDR2 is SYDVKM. The CDR3 sequence is 14 residues long. The CDR3 is CASGLLSYTDTQYF. Here the CDR3 DNA reads TGTGCCAGCGGTTTATTAAGTTACACAGATACGCAGTATTTT.

The J gene is TRBJ2-1, the V gene TRBV20-1, with D possibly TRBD2 on 6 matching bases. The V and J ends lost 0 bases and 3 bases respectively, with 12 bases between them. The length of the CDR3 is 15 residues. CDR1 and CDR2 (germline): DFQATT, SNEGSKA (reference sequence). CDR3: CSAREGRDVYNEQFF. The DNA of the CDR3 is TGCAGTGCTAGAGAGGGGCGGGACGTCTACAATGAGCAGTTCTTC.

In DNA form, the CDR3 reads TGCAGTGCTAGGACCCCGGGGGGGCGGGAGGAGACCCAGTACTTC. This gives the protein CSARTPGGREETQYF. The chain is built from TRBV20-1 and TRBJ2-5; 8 bases align to TRBD2. CDR3 size: 15 residues. Per the germline V gene, CDR1 is DFQATT and CDR2 is SNEGSKA (reference sequence). Germline trimming cut 3 bases from V and 5 bases from J; bases unmatched to any gene: 11.

The chain recombines TRBV28 with TRBJ1-3; D is undetermined. V was pared by 6 bases and J by 0 bases, with 9 bases between. CDR1 and CDR2 (germline): MDHEN, SYDVKM. The CDR3 sequence is 14 residues long. The CDR3 loop reads CASRGGHSGNTIYF. The CDR3 DNA sequence: TGTGCCAGCAGGGGCGGCCACTCTGGAAACACCATATATTTT.

Comment on this clonotype: A clone one base away is much larger, so this may be a read error. The V call is TRBV27, the J call TRBJ1-6; D is unresolved. Per germline, CDR1 MNHEY and CDR2 SMNVEV (reference sequence). This CDR3 is built from 17 residues. Trimming pared 6 bases from V and 0 bases from J, leaving 15 bases between. CDR3 loop: CASSHGRTRSYNSPLHF. The CDR3 DNA follows: TGTGCCAGCAGCCACGGACGGACGCGCTCCTATAATTCACCCCTCCACTTT.

This clonotype was seen repeatedly, ten times or more. CDR3 nucleotides: TGCAGTGCTCGGGGGGGGAGGAATGAGCAGTTCTTC. It yields the protein CSARGGRNEQFF. The chain recombines TRBV20-1 with TRBJ2-1; TRBD2 agrees at 8 bases. V was clipped by 5 bases and J by 7 bases; unmatched bases: 4. Germline CDR1 and CDR2: DFQATT and SNEGSKA (reference sequence). The CDR3 is 12 amino acids.

This clonotype occurred many times. The chain couples TRBV27 to TRBJ2-1; D perhaps matches TRBD2 (6 bases). The ends were cut back, 1 base at V and 7 bases at J, with 14 bases in the middle. The CDR3 contains 15 residues. The V gene's germline CDR1 is MNHEY and CDR2 SMNVEV (reference sequence). The CDR3 sequence: CASSLWSGTQNEQFF. CDR3 nucleotide sequence: TGTGCCAGCAGTTTATGGTCTGGGACTCAAAATGAGCAGTTCTTC.

The chain recombines TRBV11-2 with TRBJ2-3, with D possibly TRBD1 on 6 matching bases. The assigned J gene may be wrong: the sequence end matches TRBJ1-5 better. This CDR3 is 17 amino acids long. CDR1 and CDR2 from the germline V gene are SGHAT and FQNNGV. CDR3 sequence reads: CASSFGLTSGGDVTQHF. In DNA form, the CDR3 reads TGTGCCAGCAGCTTCGGGTTGACTAGCGGGGGCGACGTGACGCAGCATTTT.

V and J are TRBV4-1 and TRBJ2-7, with 7 bases fitting TRBD2. Germline values: CDR1 MGHRA, CDR2 YSYEKL. Unmatched junction bases numbered 7, after V lost 5 bases and J lost 3 bases. CDR3 length: 14 amino acids. The CDR3 DNA reads TGCGCCAGCAGCTCTCAGCGGGGCGTCTACGAGCAGTACTTC. Translation gives CASSSQRGVYEQYF.